The next 18 T cell receptor beta chains were all read from a single sample in a study of T cells in Graves' hyperthyroidism and ophthalmopathy. Using RNA transcripts as the source, TCR beta CDR3 regions were amplified. The HTBI primer set was used in a first-round RT-PCR of the TCR CDR3. TCRdb reprocessed the multiplex PCR reads with MiXCR, giving one entry per CDR3 protein. Here the sample spans around 300,000 distinct CDR3 sequences, roughly 15% being singletons. Sequences were obtained from blood. The receptors were gathered from a woman between 40 and 50 years old with Graves' ophthalmopathy.

In this sample, this clonotype turned up many times. This chain joins TRBV2 and TRBJ2-3, with D possibly TRBD1 on 6 matching bases. CDR1 and CDR2 from the germline V gene are SNHLY and FYNNEI. The CDR3 spans 15 residues. V dropped 4 bases and J dropped 4 bases, with 15 bases sitting between them. The chain's CDR3 is CASSAGVLRADTQYF. CDR3 DNA: TGTGCCAGCAGTGCAGGGGTATTAAGGGCAGATACGCAGTATTTT. Full variable domain (remainder filled in from reference TRBV2 and TRBJ2-3): EPEVTQTPSHQVTQMGQEVILRCVPISNHLYFYWYRQILGQKVEFLVSFYNNEISEKSEIFDDQFSVERPDGSNFTLKIRSTKLEDSAMYFCASSAGVLRADTQYFGPGTRLTVL.

The rearrangement joins TRBV11-2 to TRBJ2-1, with D perhaps matching TRBD2 (5 bases). Looked up from germline, CDR1 is SGHAT and CDR2 is FQNNGV. The CDR3 has 13 amino acids. V was cut by 4 bases and J by 4 bases, with 8 bases left in between. CDR3 region: CASSSGWYNEQFF. CDR3 nucleotide sequence: TGTGCCAGCAGCTCGGGGTGGTACAATGAGCAGTTCTTC. Full variable domain (rest looked up from reference TRBV11-2 and TRBJ2-1): EAGVAQSPRYKIIEKRQSVAFWCNPISGHATLYWYQQILGQGPKLLIQFQNNGVVDDSQLPKDRFSAERLKGVDSTLKIQPAKLEDSAVYLCASSSGWYNEQFFGPGTRLTVL.

This clonotype has at least ten counts. V usage is TRBV24-1 and J usage is TRBJ1-3, with 9 nucleotides matching TRBD1. The V gene end was trimmed by 4 bases and the J gene end by 4 bases; junction bases not matched to a gene: 4. Germline loops: CDR1 KGHDR, CDR2 SFDVKD. The CDR3 extends over 15 amino acids. Here the CDR3 reads CATSETGTGGNTIYF. As DNA, the CDR3 is TGTGCCACCAGTGAAACCGGGACAGGGGGAAACACCATATATTTT.

There are a few counts of this clonotype. J is TRBJ2-7 and V is TRBV7-9; 9 nucleotides agree with TRBD2. CDR3 size: 18 residues. Germline V gene lookup returns CDR1 SEHNR and CDR2 FQNEAQ (reference sequence). The V and J ends lost 5 bases and 0 bases, in that order; junction bases with no gene match: 14. The CDR3 loop is CASSPFSGRNSFSYEQYF. CDR3 coding DNA: TGTGCCAGCAGCCCCTTTAGCGGGAGAAATTCCTTCTCCTACGAGCAGTACTTC.

This clonotype was detected ten times or more. The chain links TRBV28 to TRBJ2-7; TRBD2 agrees at 9 bases. Losses at the gene ends were 5 bases for V and 3 bases for J; bases not matched to a gene: 8. Germline-derived CDR1 and CDR2 are MDHEN and SYDVKM. The CDR3 has 15 amino acids. The CDR3 here is CASSLDSGRLYEQYF. In DNA form, the CDR3 reads TGTGCCAGCAGTCTCGATAGCGGGAGACTCTACGAGCAGTACTTC. The whole variable domain, remainder taken from reference TRBV28 and TRBJ2-7, is DVKVTQSSRYLVKRTGEKVFLECVQDMDHENMFWYRQDPGLGLRLIYFSYDVKMKEKGDIPEGYSVSREKKERFSLILESASTNQTSMYLCASSLDSGRLYEQYFGPGTRLTVT.

This clonotype has a count of ten or more. This chain links TRBV29-1 with TRBJ1-1; D uncertain. CDR1 and CDR2 (germline): SQVTM, ANQGSEA. With 3 bases removed from V and 1 base from J, the gap between germline ends came to 6 bases. There are 12 residues in the CDR3. CDR3 bases: TGCAGCGTTGATCCTGGGAACACTGAAGCTTTCTTT. The encoded protein is CSVDPGNTEAFF. The variable domain in full, completed from reference TRBV29-1 and TRBJ1-1, reads SAVISQKPSRDICQRGTSLTIQCQVDSQVTMMFWYRQQPGQSLTLIATANQGSEATYESGFVIDKFPISRPNLTFSTLTVSNMSPEDSSIYLCSVDPGNTEAFFGQGTRLTVV.

There are a few counts of this clonotype. The chain joins TRBV2 to TRBJ2-1, with D perhaps matching TRBD1 or TRBD2 (6 bases each). The CDR3 contains 18 residues. Per germline, CDR1 SNHLY and CDR2 FYNNEI. V lost 4 bases, J lost 5 bases, and 24 bases lay in between. The CDR3 DNA sequence: TGTGCCAGCAGTGGGGGACTCATTGGGGGCCGAAGAGACAATGAGCAGTTCTTC. It specifies CASSGGLIGGRRDNEQFF.

This chain connects TRBV14 to TRBJ1-2; TRBD1 aligns across 10 bases. CDR1 SGHDN and CDR2 FVKESK come from the germline V gene. This CDR3 comprises 16 residues. Trimming cost V 5 bases and J 4 bases; bases outside gene matches: 10. CDR3 sequence reads: CASSNTRGQGSYGYTF. The DNA of the CDR3 is TGTGCCAGCAGCAATACCCGGGGACAGGGGAGCTATGGCTACACCTTC.

There are a few counts of this clonotype. This rearrangement joins TRBV24-1 to TRBJ2-1; TRBD2 agrees at 9 bases. V was clipped by 4 bases and J by 7 bases; unmatched bases: 16. This CDR3 is 18 amino acids long. Germline V gene sequence: CDR1 KGHDR, CDR2 SFDVKD. The CDR3 sequence: CATSDRGRAGGPMNEQFF. The CDR3, as DNA: TGTGCCACCAGTGACCGGGGGCGCGCGGGGGGGCCTATGAATGAGCAGTTCTTC.

In this sample, this clonotype turned up a few times. The rearrangement joins TRBV20-1 to TRBJ2-5; D perhaps matches TRBD2 (6 bases). CDR1 is DFQATT and CDR2 is SNEGSKA in the germline V gene (reference sequence). The CDR3 contains 11 residues. Trimming stripped 6 bases from V and 5 bases from J, with 10 bases between. The CDR3 nucleotides are TGCAGTGCGGGACTCATCGAGACCCAGTACTTC. Translated: CSAGLIETQYF.

This clonotype was counted many times. The chain combines TRBV28 with TRBJ2-7; the match to TRBD1 covers 8 bases. With V trimmed by 6 bases and J by 3 bases, 7 bases remained unmatched. Germline lookup yields CDR1 MDHEN and CDR2 SYDVKM. The CDR3 has 14 residues. The CDR3 DNA is TGTGCCAGCAGGGCAGGGGGCGCTTTCTACGAGCAGTACTTC. It is translated as CASRAGGAFYEQYF.

In this sample, this clonotype turned up many times. The chain recombines TRBV20-1 with TRBJ1-2; the D gene is possibly TRBD1 (5 bases). V lost 2 bases to trimming and J lost 3 bases, with 10 bases between them. The CDR3 spans 13 residues. In germline, CDR1 is DFQATT, CDR2 SNEGSKA (reference sequence). The CDR3 region has the DNA TGCAGTGCTAGACGGAGGGGAGACTATGGCTACACCTTC. Protein sequence: CSARRRGDYGYTF.

Many counts were recorded for this clonotype. This rearrangement joins TRBV5-1 to TRBJ2-2; 8 bases are a match to TRBD1. The germline gives CDR1 SGHRS, CDR2 YFSETQ. Trimming cost V 5 bases and J 1 base; bases outside gene matches: 4. The CDR3 consists of 15 residues. The DNA of the CDR3 is TGCGCCAGCAGATACGGACAGGGGAACACCGGGGAGCTGTTTTTT. Its translation: CASRYGQGNTGELFF.

The chain couples TRBV6-1 to TRBJ2-7, with D maybe TRBD2 (5 bases). The length of the CDR3 is 15 residues. The germline V gene has CDR1 MNHNS and CDR2 SASEGT. With 7 bases removed from V and 7 bases from J, the gap between germline ends came to 23 bases. The CDR3 reads CASKPHPGPSGEQYF. The CDR3 coding sequence is TGTGCCAGCAAACCGCATCCGGGCCCCTCGGGGGAGCAGTACTTC.

The V gene is TRBV10-1, the J gene TRBJ2-7, with TRBD2 matching over 14 bases. In germline, CDR1 is WNHNN, CDR2 SYGVQD (reference sequence). The CDR3 is 16 residues long. J was trimmed by 4 bases and V by 3 bases; bases with no gene match: 5. The CDR3 DNA is TGCGCCAGCAGTGATCCCGGACTAGCGGGGGGTTACGAGCAGTACTTC. It encodes CASSDPGLAGGYEQYF.

This clonotype was detected ten times or more. V is TRBV6-1 and J is TRBJ2-2; maybe TRBD2 (7 bases). CDR1 and CDR2 (germline): MNHNS, SASEGT. Trimming shortened V by 10 bases and J by 4 bases, and 19 bases separated the two germline ends. The CDR3 covers 15 residues. The CDR3 nucleotides read TGTGCCAACCACGTTGGGGGGGGCGGCACCGGGGAGCTGTTTTTT. It encodes CANHVGGGGTGELFF.

The chain's CDR3 is CASSYSGVAVQFF. Written as DNA, the CDR3 is TGTGCCAGCAGTTACTCGGGGGTGGCCGTGCAGTTCTTC. The rearrangement uses TRBV6-5 and TRBJ2-1; perhaps D is TRBD1 or TRBD2 (5 bases each). This CDR3 has 13 amino acids. Trimming took off 0 bases at V and 12 bases at J, with 12 bases between the two ends. Germline V gives CDR1 MNHEY, CDR2 SVGAGI.

This clonotype was detected ten times or more. J is TRBJ2-1 and V is TRBV20-1; D is unresolved. Per germline, CDR1 DFQATT and CDR2 SNEGSKA (reference sequence). V gave up 2 bases and J gave up 4 bases, with 9 bases separating them. This CDR3 region has 13 residues. The CDR3: CSARRQPYNEQFF. The CDR3 DNA reads TGCAGTGCTAGAAGACAACCATACAATGAGCAGTTCTTC.